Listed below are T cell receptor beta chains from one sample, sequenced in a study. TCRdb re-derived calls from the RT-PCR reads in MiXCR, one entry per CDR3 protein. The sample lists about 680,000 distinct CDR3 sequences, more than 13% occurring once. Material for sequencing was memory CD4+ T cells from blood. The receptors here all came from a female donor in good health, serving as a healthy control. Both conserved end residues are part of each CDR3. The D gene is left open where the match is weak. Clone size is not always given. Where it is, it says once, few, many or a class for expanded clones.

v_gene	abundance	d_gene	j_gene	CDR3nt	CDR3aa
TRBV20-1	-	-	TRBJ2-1	TGCAGTGCTAGAGTGGTGTACGCGAATGAGCAGTTCTTC	CSARVVYANEQFF
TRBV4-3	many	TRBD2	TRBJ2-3	TGCGCCAGCAGCCAAAACCCGGGAGGGCTTAGCACAGATACGCAGTATTTT	CASSQNPGGLSTDTQYF
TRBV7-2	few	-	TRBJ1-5	TGTGCCAGCAGCTTATTGATGAATAGCAATCAGCCCCAGCATTTT	CASSLLMNSNQPQHF
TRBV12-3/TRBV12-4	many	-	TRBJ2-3	TGTGCCAGCAGTTTCACGGGAGTATCGGCAGATACGCAGTATTTT	CASSFTGVSADTQYF
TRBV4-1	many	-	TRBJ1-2	TGCGCCAGCAGCCAAGATCCGGGACCCTCCCGGGGCTATGGCTACACCTTC	CASSQDPGPSRGYGYTF
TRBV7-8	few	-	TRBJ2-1	TGTGCCAGCAGCTCCCTGGAGGGCGGAGGCGACAATGAGCAGTTCTTC	CASSSLEGGGDNEQFF
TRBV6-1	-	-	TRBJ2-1	TGTGCCAGCAGTGAAGAAATAGCCCCCTACAATGAGCAGTTCTTC	CASSEEIAPYNEQFF
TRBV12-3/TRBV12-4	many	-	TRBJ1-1	TGTGCCAGCAGATTAAAAGGCACTGAAGCTTTCTTT	CASRLKGTEAFF
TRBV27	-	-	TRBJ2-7	TGTGCCAGCAGTTTATGGGACAAGCCCTACGAGCAGTACTTC	CASSLWDKPYEQYF
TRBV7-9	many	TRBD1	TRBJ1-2	TGTGCCAGCAGCCGCCCTGACAGGGGGATAGATGGCTACACCTTC	CASSRPDRGIDGYTF
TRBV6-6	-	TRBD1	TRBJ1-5	TGTGCCAGCAGCTTGCCTAACCGGGACAGGGGGAATAGCAATCAGCCCCAGCATTTT	CASSLPNRDRGNSNQPQHF
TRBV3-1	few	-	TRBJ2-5	TGTGCCAGCAGCCTGACTAGTTCGGGACAAGAGACCCAGTACTTC	CASSLTSSGQETQYF
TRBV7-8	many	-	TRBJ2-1	TGTGCCAGCAGCTACCGTCCTTGGGGGGAGGATGAGCAGTTCTTC	CASSYRPWGEDEQFF
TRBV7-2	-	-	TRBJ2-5	TGTGCCAGCAACTTTGGACTTTCTGGGACCCAGTACTTC	CASNFGLSGTQYF
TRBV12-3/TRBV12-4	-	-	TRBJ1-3	TGTGCCTTCCAAACAAGCTCTGGAAACACCATATATTTT	CAFQTSSGNTIYF
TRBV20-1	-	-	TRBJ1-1	TGCAGTGCTAGAGTAGCGGACAGAAACACTGAAGCTTTCTTT	CSARVADRNTEAFF
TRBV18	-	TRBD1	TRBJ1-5	TGTGCCAGCTCACCATCCCAGGGGGGTGAGCCCCAGCATTTT	CASSPSQGGEPQHF
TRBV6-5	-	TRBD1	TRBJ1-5	TGTGCCAGCAGTTACTCGGGGACAGGGGTCAATCAGCTTCAGCATTTT	CASSYSGTGVNQLQHF
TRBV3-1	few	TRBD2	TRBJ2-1	TGTGCCAGCAACACTAAAAGCGGGAGAGGCCTGAATGAGCAGTTCTTC	CASNTKSGRGLNEQFF
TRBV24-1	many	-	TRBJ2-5	TGTGCCACCAGTCCCTCGGGACCACAAGAGACCCAGTACTTC	CATSPSGPQETQYF
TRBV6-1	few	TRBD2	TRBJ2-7	TGTGCCACCACCTCCCCCTCAGCGGGGCCCTACGAGCAGTACTTC	CATTSPSAGPYEQYF
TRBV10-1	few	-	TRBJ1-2	TGCGCCAGCAGTGAGTTTAACTATGGCTACACCTTC	CASSEFNYGYTF
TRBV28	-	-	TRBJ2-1	TGTGCCAGCAGTTCGACGTGGGGACCTTTAATTAATGAGCAGTTCTTC	CASSSTWGPLINEQFF
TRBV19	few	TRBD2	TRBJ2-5	TGTGCCAGTAGTGAACCTAGCGGGGTAAAGACCCAGTACTTC	CASSEPSGVKTQYF
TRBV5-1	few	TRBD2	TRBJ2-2	TGCGCCAGCAGCTCACTCCCGGGTAGCGGGGGAAACACCGGGGAGCTGTTTTTT	CASSSLPGSGGNTGELFF
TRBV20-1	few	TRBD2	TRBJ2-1	TGCAGTGCTCTCACGGCTAGCGGGGACAATGAGCAGTTCTTC	CSALTASGDNEQFF
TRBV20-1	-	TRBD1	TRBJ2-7	TGCAGTGCCCCACGTTGGAAAGGGGGCGACGAGCAGTACTTC	CSAPRWKGGDEQYF
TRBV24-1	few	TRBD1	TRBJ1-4	TGTGCCACCAGTGACCCGGACAGGGGGCAAGAAAAACTGTTTTTT	CATSDPDRGQEKLFF
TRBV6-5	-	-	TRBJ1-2	TGTGCCAGCGGCTGGATGGATAGTGGCTACACCTTC	CASGWMDSGYTF
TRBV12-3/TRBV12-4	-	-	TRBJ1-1	TGTGCCAGCATTTATTTCGGGGCAGTAAACACTGAAGCTTTCTTT	CASIYFGAVNTEAFF
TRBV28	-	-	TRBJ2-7	TGTGCCAGCAGCCCGACAGACAGGCTTTCCCACGAGCAGTACTTC	CASSPTDRLSHEQYF
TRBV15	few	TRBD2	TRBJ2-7	TGTGCCACCAGCAGACCGGGGACTAGCGGGAGATACGAGCAGTACTTC	CATSRPGTSGRYEQYF
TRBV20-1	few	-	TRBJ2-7	TGCAGTGCTCAGTCGTCCTACGAGCAGTACTTC	CSAQSSYEQYF
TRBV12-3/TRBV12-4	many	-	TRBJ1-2	TGTGCCAGCAGTTTGCGGCCTCCCGGGGGCTACACCTTC	CASSLRPPGGYTF
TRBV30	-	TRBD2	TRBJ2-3	TGTGCCTGGAGGGTAGCGGGAGCAGATACGCAGTATTTT	CAWRVAGADTQYF
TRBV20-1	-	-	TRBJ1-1	TGCAGTGCTAGAGAAGACCCGAACACTGAAGCTTTCTTT	CSAREDPNTEAFF
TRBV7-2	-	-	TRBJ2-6	TGTGCCAGCAGCTTTGCTGAAACGTATGGGGCCAACGTCCTGACTTTC	CASSFAETYGANVLTF
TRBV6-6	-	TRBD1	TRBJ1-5	TGTGCCAGCAGTCGGAACAGGGGAGAAAACAATCAGCCCCAGCATTTT	CASSRNRGENNQPQHF
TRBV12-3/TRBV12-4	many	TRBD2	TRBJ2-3	TGTGCCAGCCGATTATCTAGCGGGGGCACAGATACGCAGTATTTT	CASRLSSGGTDTQYF
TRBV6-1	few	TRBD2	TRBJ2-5	TGTGCCAGTGGGCTAGCGGTCTGGGGGGAGACCCAGTACTTC	CASGLAVWGETQYF
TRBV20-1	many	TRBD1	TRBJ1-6	TGCAGTGCGTGTAGACAGGGAGGCTCACCCCTCCACTTT	CSACRQGGSPLHF
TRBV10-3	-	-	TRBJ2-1	TGTGCCATCAGTGAAAACCGGGGGGCTTCCTACAATGAGCAGTTCTTC	CAISENRGASYNEQFF
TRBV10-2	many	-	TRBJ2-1	TGCGCCAGCAGGATTAGTAACAATGAGCAGTTCTTC	CASRISNNEQFF
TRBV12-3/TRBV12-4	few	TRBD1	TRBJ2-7	TGTGCCAGCAGTCGGACAGGGATACACGAGCAGTACTTC	CASSRTGIHEQYF
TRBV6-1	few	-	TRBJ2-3	TGTGCCAGCAGTGAATTTTTAGGGGAGGTGACAGATACGCAGTATTTT	CASSEFLGEVTDTQYF
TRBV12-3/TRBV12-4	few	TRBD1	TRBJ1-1	TGTGCCAGCCGACAGGGACAGATGAACACTGAAGCTTTCTTT	CASRQGQMNTEAFF
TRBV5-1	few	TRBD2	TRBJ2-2	TGCGCCAGCAGCCGGACTAGCAGCAACACCGGGGAGCTGTTTTTT	CASSRTSSNTGELFF